The entry below gives a single TCR beta chain sequence along with its context. These data belong to a study of cytomegalovirus exposure and HLA in healthy donors. With 60 Vbeta and 13 Jbeta primers, the PCR was carried out. The table came from immunoSEQ multiplex PCR; TCRdb's copy has only in-frame clones and leaves some out. Among some 140,000 clones, 60% to 75% were seen once, and the ten largest hold over 1.5%. Per germline, CDR1 SNHLY and CDR2 FYNNEI. The CDR3 covers 13 residues. Trimming removed 5 bases at V and 9 bases at J, with 14 bases between. Input material: PBMCs. The clonotype comes from a human donor in good health. The V and J genes are TRBV2 and TRBJ2-1; no firm D call. The CDR3 DNA reads TGTGCCAGCAGTCCTTTCGGCGGTAGTGAGCAGTTCTTC. Amino acid sequence: CASSPFGGSEQFF.